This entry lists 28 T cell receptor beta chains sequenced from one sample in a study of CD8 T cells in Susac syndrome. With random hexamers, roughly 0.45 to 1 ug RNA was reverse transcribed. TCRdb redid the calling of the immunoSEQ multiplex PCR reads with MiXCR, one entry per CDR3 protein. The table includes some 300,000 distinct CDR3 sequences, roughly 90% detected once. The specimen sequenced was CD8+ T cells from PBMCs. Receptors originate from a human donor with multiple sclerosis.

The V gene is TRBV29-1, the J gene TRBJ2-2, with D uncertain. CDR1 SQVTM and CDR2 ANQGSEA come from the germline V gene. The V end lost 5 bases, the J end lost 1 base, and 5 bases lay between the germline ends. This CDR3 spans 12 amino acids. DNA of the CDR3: TGCAGCGTTTATAGGAACACCGGGGAGCTGTTTTTT. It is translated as CSVYRNTGELFF.

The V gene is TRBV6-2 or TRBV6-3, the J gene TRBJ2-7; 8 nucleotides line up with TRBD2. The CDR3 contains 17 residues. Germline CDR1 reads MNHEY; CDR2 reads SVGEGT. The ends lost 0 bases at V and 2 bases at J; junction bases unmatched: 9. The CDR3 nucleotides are TGTGCCAGCAGTTACTCGATGGAGAGCGGGGGCGCCTACGAGCAGTACTTC. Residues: CASSYSMESGGAYEQYF.

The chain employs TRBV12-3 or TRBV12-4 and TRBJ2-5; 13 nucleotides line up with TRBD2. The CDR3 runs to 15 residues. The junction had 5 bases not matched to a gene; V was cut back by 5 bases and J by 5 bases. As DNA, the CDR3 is TGTGCCAGCAGTCACCCGGGACTAGCGGGGGAGACCCAGTACTTC. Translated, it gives CASSHPGLAGETQYF.

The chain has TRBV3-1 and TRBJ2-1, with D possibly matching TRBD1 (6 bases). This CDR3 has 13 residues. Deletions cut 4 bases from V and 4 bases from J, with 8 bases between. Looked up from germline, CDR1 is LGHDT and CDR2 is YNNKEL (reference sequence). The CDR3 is CASSPDRYNEQFF. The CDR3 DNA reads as TGTGCCAGCAGCCCCGACAGGTACAATGAGCAGTTCTTC.

In DNA form, the CDR3 reads TGCGCCAGCAGCCAAGAAGATCCGGGGTACGAGCAGTACTTC. Its protein is CASSQEDPGYEQYF. The rearrangement links TRBV4-1 to TRBJ2-7; a weak D match, TRBD2 (5 bases). The CDR3 is made up of 14 amino acids. Germline lookup yields CDR1 MGHRA and CDR2 YSYEKL. V was cut by 0 bases and J by 4 bases, with 10 bases left in between.

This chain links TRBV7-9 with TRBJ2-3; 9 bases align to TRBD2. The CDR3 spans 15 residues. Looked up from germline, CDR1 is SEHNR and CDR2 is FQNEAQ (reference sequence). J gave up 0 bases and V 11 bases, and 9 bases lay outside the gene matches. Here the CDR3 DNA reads TGTGCCTTGCGGAGGACTAGCGCTAGCACAGATACGCAGTATTTT. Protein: CALRRTSASTDTQYF.

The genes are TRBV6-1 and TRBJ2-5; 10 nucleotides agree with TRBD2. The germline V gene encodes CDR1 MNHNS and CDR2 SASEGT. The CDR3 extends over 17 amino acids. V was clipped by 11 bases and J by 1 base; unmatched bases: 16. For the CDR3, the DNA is TGTGCCTCCCGCTCCACCCGCGGACTAGCGGTCCAAGAGACCCAGTACTTC. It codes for CASRSTRGLAVQETQYF.

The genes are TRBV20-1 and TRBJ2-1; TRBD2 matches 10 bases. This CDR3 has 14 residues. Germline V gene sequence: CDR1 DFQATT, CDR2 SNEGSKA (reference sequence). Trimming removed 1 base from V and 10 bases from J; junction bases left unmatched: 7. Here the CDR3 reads CSARGLAGAGEQFF. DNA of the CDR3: TGCAGTGCTAGAGGGCTAGCGGGAGCCGGCGAGCAGTTCTTC.

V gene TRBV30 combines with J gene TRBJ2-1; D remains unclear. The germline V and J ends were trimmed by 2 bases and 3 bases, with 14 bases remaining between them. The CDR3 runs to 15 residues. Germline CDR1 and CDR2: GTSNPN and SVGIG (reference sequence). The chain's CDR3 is CAWSTHTVGYNEQFF. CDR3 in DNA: TGTGCCTGGAGTACCCATACTGTCGGCTACAATGAGCAGTTCTTC.

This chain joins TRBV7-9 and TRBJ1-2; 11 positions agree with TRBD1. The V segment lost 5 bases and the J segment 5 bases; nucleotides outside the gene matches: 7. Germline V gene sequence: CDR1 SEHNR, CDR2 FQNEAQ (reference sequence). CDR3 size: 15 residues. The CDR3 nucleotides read TGTGCCAGCAGCGACGGGACAGGGGGTTCGTATGGCTACACCTTC. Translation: CASSDGTGGSYGYTF.

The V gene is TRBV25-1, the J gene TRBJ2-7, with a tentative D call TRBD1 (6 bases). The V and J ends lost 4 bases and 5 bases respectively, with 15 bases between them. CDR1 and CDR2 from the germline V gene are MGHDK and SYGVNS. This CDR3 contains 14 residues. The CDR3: CASSAKGRGDEQYF. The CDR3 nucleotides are TGTGCCAGCAGTGCCAAGGGCAGGGGTGACGAGCAGTACTTC.

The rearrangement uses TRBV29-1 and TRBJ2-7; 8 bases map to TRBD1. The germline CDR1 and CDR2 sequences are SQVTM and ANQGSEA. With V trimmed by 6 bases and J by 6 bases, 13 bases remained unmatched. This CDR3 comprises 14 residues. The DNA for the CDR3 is TGCAGCGTGGGGCTAACCGGGACAGGAGGCGAGCAGTACTTC. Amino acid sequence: CSVGLTGTGGEQYF.

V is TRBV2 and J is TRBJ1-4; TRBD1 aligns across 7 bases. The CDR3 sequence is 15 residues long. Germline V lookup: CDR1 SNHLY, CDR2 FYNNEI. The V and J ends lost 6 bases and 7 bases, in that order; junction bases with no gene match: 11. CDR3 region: CASRPGTAPVEKLFF. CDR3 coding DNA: TGTGCCAGCAGGCCCGGGACAGCACCTGTTGAAAAACTGTTTTTT.

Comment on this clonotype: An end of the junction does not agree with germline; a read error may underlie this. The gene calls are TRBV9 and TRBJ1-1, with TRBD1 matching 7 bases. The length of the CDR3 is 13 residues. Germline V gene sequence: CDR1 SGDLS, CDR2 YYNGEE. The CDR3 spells CASSITGTAEASF. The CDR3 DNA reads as TGTGCCAGCAGCATCACCGGGACAGCCGAAGCTTCCTTT.

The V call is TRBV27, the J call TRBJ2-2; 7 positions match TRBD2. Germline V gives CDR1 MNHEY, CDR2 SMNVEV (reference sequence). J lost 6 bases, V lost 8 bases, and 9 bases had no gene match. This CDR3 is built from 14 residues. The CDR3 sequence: CASAWGGMAGELFF. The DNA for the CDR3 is TGTGCCAGCGCATGGGGGGGGATGGCCGGGGAGCTGTTTTTT.

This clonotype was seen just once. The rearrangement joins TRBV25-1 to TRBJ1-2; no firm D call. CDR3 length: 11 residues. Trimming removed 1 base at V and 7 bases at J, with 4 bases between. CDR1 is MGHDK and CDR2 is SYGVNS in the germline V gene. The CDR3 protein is CASSESLGYTF. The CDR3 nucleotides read TGTGCCAGCAGTGAATCTCTTGGCTACACCTTC.

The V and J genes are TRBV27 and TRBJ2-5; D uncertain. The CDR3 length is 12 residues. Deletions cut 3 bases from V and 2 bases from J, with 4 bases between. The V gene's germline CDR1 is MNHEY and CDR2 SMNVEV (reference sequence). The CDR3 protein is CASSFDQETQYF. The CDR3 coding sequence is TGTGCCAGCAGTTTCGATCAAGAGACCCAGTACTTC.

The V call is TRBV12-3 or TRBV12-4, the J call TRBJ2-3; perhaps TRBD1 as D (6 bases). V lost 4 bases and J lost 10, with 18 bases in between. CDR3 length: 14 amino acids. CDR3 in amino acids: CASSSGAGADSQYF. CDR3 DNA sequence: TGTGCCAGCAGTTCAGGGGCAGGGGCGGACTCGCAGTATTTT.

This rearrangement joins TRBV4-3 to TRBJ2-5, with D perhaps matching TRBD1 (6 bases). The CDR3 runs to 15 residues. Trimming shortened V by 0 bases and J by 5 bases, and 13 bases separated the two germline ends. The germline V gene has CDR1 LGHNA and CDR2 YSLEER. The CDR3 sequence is CASSQDRTQGETQYF. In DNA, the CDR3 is TGCGCCAGCAGCCAAGATCGAACTCAGGGGGAGACCCAGTACTTC.

CDR3 nucleotides: TGTGCCTGGAGTCCCCTCCGGGACAGCTCCTACGAGCAGTACTTC. It translates to CAWSPLRDSSYEQYF. The V gene is TRBV30, the J gene TRBJ2-7, with 7 bases identical to TRBD1. The CDR3 is made up of 15 amino acids. CDR1 is GTSNPN, CDR2 SVGIG, per germline (reference sequence). V shed 2 bases and J 0 bases; nucleotides not matched to a gene: 7.

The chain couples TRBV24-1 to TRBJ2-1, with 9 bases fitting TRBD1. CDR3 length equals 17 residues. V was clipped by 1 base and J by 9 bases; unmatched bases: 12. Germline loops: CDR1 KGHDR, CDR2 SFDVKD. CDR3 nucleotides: TGTGCCACCAGTGATTTCGGGACAGGGACAATCAGGAGTGAGCAGTTCTTC. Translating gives CATSDFGTGTIRSEQFF.

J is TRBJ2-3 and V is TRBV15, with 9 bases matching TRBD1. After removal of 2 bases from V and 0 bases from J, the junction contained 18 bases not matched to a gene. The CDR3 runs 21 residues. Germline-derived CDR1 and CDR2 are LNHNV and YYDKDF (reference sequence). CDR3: CATSRIPGGGQGPDSTDTQYF. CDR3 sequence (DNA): TGTGCCACCAGCAGAATCCCTGGGGGGGGACAGGGACCCGATAGCACAGATACGCAGTATTTT.

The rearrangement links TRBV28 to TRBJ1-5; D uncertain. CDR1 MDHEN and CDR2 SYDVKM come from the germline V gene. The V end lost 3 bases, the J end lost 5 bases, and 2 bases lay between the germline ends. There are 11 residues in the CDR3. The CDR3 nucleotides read TGTGCCAGCAGTTTCGATCAGCCCCAGCATTTT. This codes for CASSFDQPQHF.

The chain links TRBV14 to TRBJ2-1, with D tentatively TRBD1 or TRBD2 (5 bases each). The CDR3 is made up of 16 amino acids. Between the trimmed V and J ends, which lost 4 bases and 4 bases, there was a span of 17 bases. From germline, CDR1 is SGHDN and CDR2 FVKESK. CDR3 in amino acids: CASSRTGQNAYNEQFF. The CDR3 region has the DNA TGTGCCAGCAGCCGGACTGGACAAAATGCTTACAATGAGCAGTTCTTC.

CDR3 amino acids: CASSRGQAPALEKLFF. The DNA for the CDR3 is TGTGCCAGCAGCCGAGGACAAGCCCCTGCCCTCGAAAAACTGTTTTTT. This chain links TRBV3-1 with TRBJ1-4; tentative D call: TRBD1 (5 bases). This CDR3 has 16 amino acids. The germline V gene encodes CDR1 LGHDT and CDR2 YNNKEL (reference sequence). The V and J ends lost 4 bases and 8 bases respectively, with 20 bases between them. The full variable domain, with the rest looked up from reference TRBV3-1 and TRBJ1-4, is DTAVSQTPKYLVTQMGNDKSIKCEQNLGHDTMYWYKQDSKKFLKIMFSYNNKELIINETVPNRFSPKSPDKAHLNLHINSLELGDSAVYFCASSRGQAPALEKLFFGSGTQLSVL.

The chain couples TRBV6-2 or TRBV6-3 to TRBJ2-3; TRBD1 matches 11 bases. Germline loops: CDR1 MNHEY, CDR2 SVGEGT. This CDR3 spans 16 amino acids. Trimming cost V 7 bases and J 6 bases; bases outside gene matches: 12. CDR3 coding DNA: TGTGCCAGCACAAAGCCTGGGACAGGGGGTCTGGATACGCAGTATTTT. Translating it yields CASTKPGTGGLDTQYF.

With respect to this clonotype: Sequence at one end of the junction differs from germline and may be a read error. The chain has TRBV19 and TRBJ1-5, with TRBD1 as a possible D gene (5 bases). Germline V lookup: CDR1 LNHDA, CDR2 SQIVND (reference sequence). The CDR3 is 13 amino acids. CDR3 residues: CDSSNAGWQPQHF. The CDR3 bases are TGTGACAGTAGTAACGCAGGGTGGCAGCCCCAGCATTTT.

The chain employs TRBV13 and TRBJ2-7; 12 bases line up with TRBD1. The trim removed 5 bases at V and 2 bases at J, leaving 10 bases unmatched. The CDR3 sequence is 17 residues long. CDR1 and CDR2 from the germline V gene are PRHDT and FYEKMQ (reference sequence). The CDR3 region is CASSGTGGAVGAYEQYF. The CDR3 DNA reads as TGTGCCAGCAGCGGGACAGGGGGCGCTGTGGGAGCCTACGAGCAGTACTTC.